This T cell receptor (beta chain) is from a study of T cell changes during pregnancy in multiple sclerosis. The CDR3 is made up of 14 amino acids. Trimming shortened V by 5 bases and J by 2 bases, and 12 bases separated the two germline ends. CDR1 LNHDA and CDR2 SQIVND come from the germline V gene (reference sequence). Assay: immunoSEQ multiplex PCR; the TCRdb copy retains only in-frame clones and omits some. The top ten clones hold around 0.4% of a sample with fewer than 35,000 clones, 90% of them seen once. Sequencing used CD4+ T cells from peripheral blood mononuclear cells, obtained in the second trimester of pregnancy. The sequence derives from a female donor in good health, enrolled as a control in a pregnancy study. The gene calls are TRBV19 and TRBJ1-1; the D gene is possibly TRBD1 (6 bases). This CDR3 is CASSPPRGNTEAFF. CDR3 coding DNA: TGTGCCAGTAGTCCCCCCAGGGGAAACACTGAAGCTTTCTTT.